The clone carrying this T cell receptor (beta chain) was seen ten or more times. Its antigen is currently unknown. The CDR3 is 14 amino acids. CDR1 is LNHNV and CDR2 is YYDKDF in the germline V gene (reference sequence). V lost 4 bases and J lost 4, with 11 bases in between. This entry is derived from a study of T-cell memory formation after mild COVID-19. Notes on the study in general: The pre-infection memory compartment contained some responding clones, suggesting cross-reactive memory joined. Clones which contracted sat mainly in CM and EM if CD4+, and in EMRA if CD8+.

MiXCR was run by TCRdb on the 5' RACE reads, yielding one entry per CDR3 protein. The repertoire holds just under 350,000 distinct CDR3 sequences, with approximately 13% as singletons. The chain carries TRBV15 and TRBJ2-1, with D perhaps matching TRBD1 or TRBD2 (6 bases each). The TCR was taken from a man between 18 and 35 years old who had mild COVID-19 (a few samples of this study predate the infection). Cell type and time point are not known. Sequenced: PBMCs or a T cell subset sorted from them (not recorded which). The CDR3 DNA reads TGTGCCACCAGCACCGGGGGCGGGTACAATGAGCAGTTCTTC. Protein sequence: CATSTGGGYNEQFF.